Following are 10 T cell receptor beta chains from one sample sequenced in a study of blood T cell repertoires in COVID-19. The method was immunoSEQ multiplex PCR; TCRdb's version includes in-frame clones alone and lacks a portion of them. The sample includes 150,000 to 200,000 clones, about 79% of them seen just once. Sample: peripheral blood. These receptors were obtained from a woman in her seventies with acute or convalescent COVID-19.

The J gene is TRBJ2-7, the V gene TRBV19; 13 nucleotides match TRBD2. The CDR3 loop spans 14 amino acids. Trimming took 5 bases from V and 6 from J; bases not matched to a gene: 4. The germline V gene has CDR1 LNHDA and CDR2 SQIVND (reference sequence). CDR3 loop: CASSGGLAGAEQYF. DNA for the CDR3: TGTGCCAGTAGTGGCGGACTAGCGGGAGCCGAGCAGTACTTC.

The chain links TRBV5-4 to TRBJ2-2; TRBD2 matches 7 bases. V trimming: 1 base; J trimming: 2 bases; junction bases outside the gene matches: 2. The CDR3 runs to 15 residues. The V gene's germline CDR1 is SGHNT and CDR2 YYREEE (reference sequence). The CDR3: CASSLPSGNTGELFF. The CDR3 DNA follows: TGTGCCAGCAGCTTGCCTAGCGGAAACACCGGGGAGCTGTTTTTT.

The V and J genes are TRBV5-5 and TRBJ1-1; 11 nucleotides agree with TRBD1. This CDR3 has 16 amino acids. V was clipped by 4 bases and J by 5 bases; unmatched bases: 10. Looked up from germline, CDR1 is SGHKS and CDR2 is YYEKEE (reference sequence). The CDR3 DNA follows: TGTGCCAGCAGCGCGTACGGGACAGGGGGTAATACTGAAGCTTTCTTT. Amino acids: CASSAYGTGGNTEAFF. Full variable domain (outside the CDR3, taken from reference TRBV5-5 and TRBJ1-1): DAGVTQSPTHLIKTRGQQVTLRCSPISGHKSVSWYQQVLGQGPQFIFQYYEKEERGRGNFPDRFSARQFPNYSSELNVNALLLGDSALYLCASSAYGTGGNTEAFFGQGTRLTVV.

The V gene is TRBV7-9, the J gene TRBJ2-1; D is ambiguous. The V gene lost 0 bases and the J gene lost 5 bases, with 8 bases spanning the gap. In germline, CDR1 is SEHNR, CDR2 FQNEAQ (reference sequence). CDR3 size: 14 residues. CDR3 region: CASSLAGENNEQFF. CDR3 bases: TGTGCCAGCAGCTTAGCGGGCGAGAACAATGAGCAGTTCTTC.

This chain joins TRBV2 and TRBJ2-7; the D gene is possibly TRBD2 (5 bases). The CDR3 consists of 15 residues. The ends were cut back, 0 bases at V and 2 bases at J, with 11 bases in the middle. CDR1 SNHLY and CDR2 FYNNEI come from the germline V gene. CDR3 loop: CASSEAGGRPYEQYF. CDR3 bases: TGTGCCAGCAGTGAAGCGGGCGGGCGCCCCTACGAGCAGTACTTC. Supplemented by reference TRBV2 and TRBJ2-7, the full variable domain reads EPEVTQTPSHQVTQMGQEVILRCVPISNHLYFYWYRQILGQKVEFLVSFYNNEISEKSEIFDDQFSVERPDGSNFTLKIRSTKLEDSAMYFCASSEAGGRPYEQYFGPGTRLTVT.

V usage is TRBV19 and J usage is TRBJ1-6; D remains ambiguous. The CDR3 loop spans 14 amino acids. Germline V lookup: CDR1 LNHDA, CDR2 SQIVND (reference sequence). Trimming left V 5 bases short and J 8 bases short, with 13 bases between. This CDR3 is CASSLQKLDSPLHF. The CDR3 DNA reads TGTGCCAGTAGTCTTCAGAAGTTGGATTCACCCCTCCACTTT.

The chain combines TRBV10-3 with TRBJ1-2; 12 nucleotides match TRBD1. Trimming removed 6 bases from V and 8 bases from J; junction bases left unmatched: 7. Germline V lookup: CDR1 ENHRY, CDR2 SYGVKD. The CDR3 runs to 14 residues. The CDR3 protein is CAISAPGQGAGYTF. CDR3 DNA sequence: TGTGCCATCAGCGCCCCGGGACAGGGGGCGGGCTACACCTTC.

The genes are TRBV11-3 and TRBJ2-2; perhaps TRBD2 as D (5 bases). Per germline, CDR1 SGHNT and CDR2 YENEEA. Trimming cost V 3 bases and J 3 bases, with 17 bases left between them. This CDR3 is built from 17 residues. CDR3 loop: CASSLNPGREHTGELFF. The DNA for the CDR3 is TGTGCCAGCAGCTTGAACCCGGGTAGGGAGCACACCGGGGAGCTGTTTTTT.

This chain links TRBV9 with TRBJ2-5; TRBD2 aligns across 14 bases. The CDR3 is made up of 15 amino acids. CDR1 and CDR2 (germline): SGDLS, YYNGEE. V trimming: 4 bases; J trimming: 4 bases; junction bases outside the gene matches: 3. The CDR3 region has the DNA TGTGCCAGCAGCTTCGGGACTAGCGGGAGAGAGACCCAGTACTTC. Amino acids: CASSFGTSGRETQYF. Based on the CDR3 plus reference TRBV9 and TRBJ2-5, the full variable domain is DSGVTQTPKHLITATGQRVTLRCSPRSGDLSVYWYQQSLDQGLQFLIQYYNGEERAKGNILERFSAQQFPDLHSELNLSSLELGDSALYFCASSFGTSGRETQYFGPGTRLLVL.

The chain uses TRBV19 and TRBJ1-5; D is perhaps TRBD1 (6 bases). The germline gives CDR1 LNHDA, CDR2 SQIVND (reference sequence). Trimming removed 3 bases at V and 7 bases at J, with 10 bases between. This CDR3 contains 13 residues. The CDR3 DNA is TGTGCCAGTAGTATTCAGGGGTACCAGCCCCAGCATTTT. Translated, it gives CASSIQGYQPQHF.